The count of the clone carrying this TCR beta chain is one. The CDR3 spans 15 residues. Germline lookup yields CDR1 SGHTA and CDR2 FQGNSA. Deletions cut 0 bases from V and 3 bases from J, with 12 bases between. This sample is part of a study of blood T cells in healthy people across ages. Combining a sample-barcoded 5' primer with a J-beta primer mix, a second PCR ran for roughly 6 to 11 cycles. The authors tagged each cDNA molecule using a template-switch adaptor with 12 random nucleotides. Using its own MiXCR run on the 5' RACE reads, TCRdb lists one record per CDR3 protein. Seen here are 780,000 or so distinct CDR3 sequences, more than 50% observed once, and the top ten hold roughly 25%.

This receptor was obtained from a man aged 35 to 55 in good health. The V call is TRBV7-2, the J call TRBJ2-7; D call uncertain. Sequencing input: blood. The CDR3 sequence: CASSLARRVNYEQYF. As DNA, the CDR3 is TGTGCCAGCAGCTTAGCGCGAAGGGTTAACTACGAGCAGTACTTC.